Listed below are T cell receptor beta chains from one sample, sequenced in a study of T cell repertoires in cytomegalovirus infection. These receptors lack a known antigen. TCRdb re-analysed the reads in MiXCR, keeping a single row per CDR3 protein. The sample lists tens of thousands of distinct CDR3 sequences, 20% seen once, with under 20% in the top ten. The sample was PBMCs, sequenced either directly or after in vitro stimulation (not recorded which). These receptors came from a human donor in good health (CMV status not recorded). Some clones in this sample may be carry-over from other donors' samples. CDR3s include the opening cysteine and the closing phenylalanine or tryptophan. Fields, in order: clone size, J gene, D gene, V gene, CDR3 DNA, CDR3 protein. The D gene is left open where the match is weak. Part of the rows lack a size; the others show once, few, many or a class for expanded clones.

size: .
J: TRBJ1-1
D: .
V: TRBV19
DNA: TGTGCCAGTAGTATAAGGGGCGTGAACACTGAAGCTTTCTTT
CDR3: CASSIRGVNTEAFF

size: few
J: TRBJ2-7
D: TRBD2
V: TRBV7-9
DNA: TGTGCCAGCAGCCGACCGGGGGGGATCTACGAGCAGTACTTC
CDR3: CASSRPGGIYEQYF

size: few
J: TRBJ1-5
D: .
V: TRBV28
DNA: TGTGCCAGCAGTTTATCCCTGGAGTGGCGGGCTCAGCCCCAGCATTTT
CDR3: CASSLSLEWRAQPQHF

size: few
J: TRBJ1-1
D: .
V: TRBV28
DNA: TGTGCCAGCAGTTCGGGGAGGGGTACGCGCACTGAAGCTTTCTTT
CDR3: CASSSGRGTRTEAFF

size: .
J: TRBJ1-2
D: .
V: TRBV6-2/TRBV6-3
DNA: TGTGCCAGCACCGCCGCGGGGGCTGGCTACACCTTC
CDR3: CASTAAGAGYTF

size: .
J: TRBJ1-1
D: .
V: TRBV24-1
DNA: TGTGCCACCAGCGGACGGTCCACTGAAGCTTTCTTT
CDR3: CATSGRSTEAFF

size: .
J: TRBJ1-2
D: .
V: TRBV3-1
DNA: TGTGCCAGCAGCCAAGAGAATGGCTACACCTTC
CDR3: CASSQENGYTF

size: .
J: TRBJ2-1
D: .
V: TRBV7-9
DNA: TGTGCCAGCAGCTTTGCCCCCGGGACCTACAATGAGCAGTTCTTC
CDR3: CASSFAPGTYNEQFF

size: .
J: TRBJ2-3
D: .
V: TRBV2
DNA: TGTGCCAGCGAAAAGTCTTCTAGCACAGATACGCAGTATTTT
CDR3: CASEKSSSTDTQYF

size: few
J: TRBJ2-1
D: .
V: TRBV12-3/TRBV12-4
DNA: TGTGCCAGCAGAGATAAACTAGTCAATGAGCAGTTCTTC
CDR3: CASRDKLVNEQFF

size: many
J: TRBJ2-1
D: TRBD1
V: TRBV7-2
DNA: TGTGCCAGCAGCTTAGGGGGGACAGTGATCTACAATGAGCAGTTCTTC
CDR3: CASSLGGTVIYNEQFF

size: few
J: TRBJ2-7
D: .
V: TRBV6-6
DNA: TGTGCCAGCAGTCGAAGGGATTTTGAGGGGGACTCGCTCGAGCAGTACTTC
CDR3: CASSRRDFEGDSLEQYF

size: .
J: TRBJ2-1
D: TRBD2
V: TRBV27
DNA: TGTGCCAGCAGCCCGGGACTAGGCAATGAGCAGTTCTTC
CDR3: CASSPGLGNEQFF

size: few
J: TRBJ2-7
D: .
V: TRBV6-2/TRBV6-3
DNA: TGTGCCAGCATCTCGAGCTCCTACGAGCAGTACTTC
CDR3: CASISSSYEQYF

size: .
J: TRBJ2-7
D: TRBD1
V: TRBV25-1
DNA: TGTGCCAGCAGTAGACCGGGACAGAAATATCTCCAGGCCAACTCCTACGAGCAGTACTTC
CDR3: CASSRPGQKYLQANSYEQYF

size: many
J: TRBJ1-5
D: .
V: TRBV19
DNA: TGTGCCAGTTCACCGGGACATCAATTTCAGCCCCAGCATTTT
CDR3: CASSPGHQFQPQHF